This is a list of T cell receptor beta chains from one sample in a study of blood T cell repertoires in COVID-19. This table comes from immunoSEQ multiplex PCR, and its TCRdb copy is limited to in-frame clones, with some not included. The sample contains about 200,000 clones, 80% to 90% of which appear only once. Sequencing was performed on peripheral blood. The source is a woman aged 80 or over with acute or convalescent COVID-19. CDR3s include the opening cysteine and the closing phenylalanine or tryptophan. A D gene is named only where the DNA matches it firmly. The size field is filled for only some rows; it gives once, few, many or a size class.

j_call | clone_size | d_call | cdr3_length | v_call | cdr3_nt | cdr3_aa
TRBJ2-3 | once | TRBD2 | 14 | TRBV29-1 | TGCAGCGTTTATAAGCGGGAGGGCCGAGATACGCAGTATTTT | CSVYKREGRDTQYF
TRBJ1-2 | - | - | 13 | TRBV18 | TGTGCCAGCTCACCCGACCAGGGAAGTGGCTACACCTTC | CASSPDQGSGYTF
TRBJ2-7 | - | - | 13 | TRBV6-5 | TGTGCCAGCAGAGGTTCAGGGTTCTACGAGCAGTACTTC | CASRGSGFYEQYF
TRBJ2-7 | few | TRBD2 | 13 | TRBV9 | TGTGCCAGCAGCGTCGACCCCAGCGGGAGGCTCCACTTC | CASSVDPSGRLHF
TRBJ2-1 | - | TRBD1 | 15 | TRBV2 | TGTGCCAGCACCTCACAGGGGGCTAGCTACAATGAGCAGTTCTTC | CASTSQGASYNEQFF
TRBJ2-7 | - | - | 11 | TRBV30 | TGTGCCTGGAGTGTACGTGACAGGCAGTACTTC | CAWSVRDRQYF
TRBJ1-5 | few | TRBD1 | 14 | TRBV27 | TGTGCCAGCAGTTGGACAGGGGTGTCTCAGCCCCAGCATTTT | CASSWTGVSQPQHF
TRBJ1-2 | - | - | 13 | TRBV4-3 | TGCGCCAGCAGCCAGCGGACTGGATATGGCTACACCTTC | CASSQRTGYGYTF
TRBJ2-5 | - | - | 14 | TRBV9 | TGTGCCAGCAGCCCCCAGAGGGTAAGAGAGACCCAGTACTTC | CASSPQRVRETQYF
TRBJ1-2 | - | - | 14 | TRBV7-9 | TGTGCCAGCAGCTCTATAGCGGTGGGGTATGGCTACACCTTC | CASSSIAVGYGYTF
TRBJ1-1 | - | TRBD1 | 13 | TRBV2 | TGTGCCATCGGGACAGAGTCGAACACTGAAGCTTTCTTT | CAIGTESNTEAFF
TRBJ1-5 | - | - | 15 | TRBV19 | TGTGCCAGTAGTATAGATGGCGGGAGGATTCAGCCCCAGCATTTT | CASSIDGGRIQPQHF
TRBJ1-2 | - | TRBD1 | 16 | TRBV28 | TGTGCCAGCAGTTCCGGACAGGGGGCAGGGGCTGGCGGCTACACCTTC | CASSSGQGAGAGGYTF
TRBJ2-1 | few | - | 13 | TRBV11-2 | TGTGCCAGCAGCTTTGGACTGCTCAGGGAGCAGTTCTTC | CASSFGLLREQFF
TRBJ1-2 | - | TRBD1 | 12 | TRBV29-1 | TGCAGCGCCACCCGGGACAGGGTCGGCTACACCTTC | CSATRDRVGYTF
TRBJ1-2 | - | TRBD1 | 14 | TRBV10-1 | TGCGCCAGCAGTCCGAACAGGGGTGGCTATGGCTACACCTTC | CASSPNRGGYGYTF
TRBJ1-1 | - | TRBD1 | 17 | TRBV5-1 | TGCGCCAGCAGCTCGGGCTCGACAGGGGGCGCGAAGACTGAAGCTTTCTTT | CASSSGSTGGAKTEAFF
TRBJ2-6 | - | TRBD1 | 17 | TRBV4-3 | TGCGCCAGCAGCCGCGGGACAGGGGGCACAGGGGCCAACGTCCTGACTTTC | CASSRGTGGTGANVLTF
TRBJ2-5 | once | - | 17 | TRBV9 | TGTGCCAGCAGCGCAAAGCGCCTGCGGTCCCACCAAGAGACCCAGTACTTC | CASSAKRLRSHQETQYF
TRBJ2-3 | - | TRBD2 | 14 | TRBV5-4 | TGTGCCAGCAGCTTCCAACTAGCGGAAGATACGCAGTATTTT | CASSFQLAEDTQYF
TRBJ1-2 | - | TRBD1 | 13 | TRBV9 | TGTGCCAGCAGCGTTACCCAGGGGGGAGGCTACACCTTC | CASSVTQGGGYTF
TRBJ2-5 | - | TRBD2 | 14 | TRBV15 | TGTGCCACCAGACTAGCGGGAGAGGGAGAGACCCAGTACTTC | CATRLAGEGETQYF
TRBJ2-7 | - | TRBD1 | 13 | TRBV30 | TGTGCCTGGTCCACAGGGGTCACCTACGAGCAGTACTTC | CAWSTGVTYEQYF
TRBJ2-1 | - | - | 13 | TRBV30 | TGTGCCTGGAGTAGGTGGGAGTTAGGTGAGCAGTTCTTC | CAWSRWELGEQFF
TRBJ2-5 | - | - | 12 | TRBV2 | TGTGCCAGCCGGCCAGGTCGAGAGACCCAGTACTTC | CASRPGRETQYF
TRBJ2-3 | - | - | 11 | TRBV20-1 | TGCAGTGCCAGATTCGCAGATACGCAGTATTTT | CSARFADTQYF
TRBJ2-3 | - | TRBD1 | 14 | TRBV9 | TGTGCCAGCAGTCAGACAGGGGGTTCAGATACGCAGTATTTT | CASSQTGGSDTQYF
TRBJ1-2 | few | - | 12 | TRBV6-6 | TGTGCCAGCAGTCGACAGGACTATGGCTACACCTTC | CASSRQDYGYTF
TRBJ1-1 | - | - | 14 | TRBV6-2/TRBV6-3 | TGTGCCAGCAGTTACTCCCAGGTGAACACTGAAGCTTTCTTT | CASSYSQVNTEAFF
TRBJ1-3 | once | TRBD1 | 17 | TRBV5-6 | TGTGCCAGCAGCTTGGACAGGGGGCAAAGCTCTGGAAACACCATATATTTT | CASSLDRGQSSGNTIYF
TRBJ2-7 | - | - | 15 | TRBV6-5 | TGTGCCAGCAGACCAGGGGCCACATGGACCTACGAGCAGTACTTC | CASRPGATWTYEQYF
TRBJ2-1 | - | TRBD2 | 13 | TRBV6-2/TRBV6-3 | TGTGCCAGCAGTTACGGGGACTACTTCGAGCAGTTCTTC | CASSYGDYFEQFF
TRBJ2-3 | - | - | 14 | TRBV27 | TGTGCCAGCAGTGCCTTAGCCAGCACAGATACGCAGTATTTT | CASSALASTDTQYF
TRBJ1-4 | - | - | 14 | TRBV2 | TGTGCCAGCAGTGGAATACAGGGTTGGGAAAAACTGTTTTTT | CASSGIQGWEKLFF
TRBJ1-1 | - | - | 18 | TRBV7-2 | TGTGCCAGCAGCGGTAAATATTCGGCCAGGGATATTAAGGGTGAAGCTTTCTTT | CASSGKYSARDIKGEAFF
TRBJ1-1 | - | - | 15 | TRBV10-3 | TGTGCCATCAGTGAGTCTCTATCACCGAACACTGAAGCTTTCTTT | CAISESLSPNTEAFF
TRBJ1-2 | - | - | 14 | TRBV30 | TGTGCCTGGAGTAAGACAGATATGAACTATGGCTACACCTTC | CAWSKTDMNYGYTF
TRBJ1-2 | - | TRBD1 | 14 | TRBV18 | TGTGCCAGCTCACCTCAGGGGGGCAACTATGGCTACACCTTC | CASSPQGGNYGYTF
TRBJ2-5 | - | - | 14 | TRBV27 | TGTGCCAGCAGTTTAGGAGGGGTTCAGGAGACCCAGTACTTC | CASSLGGVQETQYF
TRBJ1-1 | - | TRBD1 | 15 | TRBV7-2 | TGTGCCAGCAGCTTATGGACAGGCCAGAACACTGAAGCTTTCTTT | CASSLWTGQNTEAFF
TRBJ1-6 | - | TRBD1 | 17 | TRBV28 | TGTGCCAGCAGCCTAAGACCGGGACGGACAGGGCGTACACCCCTCCACTTT | CASSLRPGRTGRTPLHF
TRBJ1-2 | few | - | 16 | TRBV28 | TGTGCCACCCGATCTCAACGGGGGGGCTCGGGATTTGGCTACACCTTC | CATRSQRGGSGFGYTF
TRBJ1-4 | - | TRBD1 | 13 | TRBV20-1 | TGCAGTGCTAGTAACAGGGGTCGTGAAAAACTGTTTTTT | CSASNRGREKLFF
TRBJ1-5 | - | - | 14 | TRBV27 | TGTGCCAGCAGAACAGCTTATAGCAATCAGCCCCAGCATTTT | CASRTAYSNQPQHF
TRBJ1-4 | - | TRBD1 | 15 | TRBV24-1 | TGTGCCACCAGTGACACAGGGACAGGGGGGGAAAAACTGTTTTTT | CATSDTGTGGEKLFF
TRBJ2-3 | - | TRBD2 | 14 | TRBV11-2 | TGTGCCAGCAGCTACGGGGGGGCTGTAGATACGCAGTATTTT | CASSYGGAVDTQYF
TRBJ2-1 | - | - | 14 | TRBV29-1 | TGCAGCGCACCAATACAGGGTCGAGGGAATGAGCAGTTCTTC | CSAPIQGRGNEQFF
TRBJ2-7 | - | TRBD1 | 15 | TRBV28 | TGTGCCAGCAGTGACACCGGGACAGGGTTCTACGAGCAGTACTTC | CASSDTGTGFYEQYF
TRBJ2-3 | - | TRBD2 | 16 | TRBV15 | TGTGCCACCAGCAGAGGACTAGCGGCTAGCACAGATACGCAGTATTTT | CATSRGLAASTDTQYF
TRBJ1-2 | - | - | 13 | TRBV19 | TGTGCCAGTAGTATCGTGGGGGCTGTTGGCTACACCTTC | CASSIVGAVGYTF
TRBJ1-1 | - | TRBD1 | 13 | TRBV7-8 | TGTGCCAGCAGCTTTACAGGGGGTACTGAAGCTTTCTTT | CASSFTGGTEAFF
TRBJ2-5 | - | TRBD1 | 15 | TRBV28 | TGTGCCAGCAGTGGGGGGGGACAGGGAGAAGAGACCCAGTACTTC | CASSGGGQGEETQYF